This T cell receptor (beta chain) appears in the sequencing data of a study of blood T cell repertoires in COVID-19. Sequencing was performed with immunoSEQ multiplex PCR; in TCRdb, only in-frame clones are kept and a portion is missing. The data contain 100,000 or so clones, less than 90% of them singletons. This CDR3 has 14 amino acids. Per germline, CDR1 MNHEY and CDR2 SVGAGI. V dropped 5 bases and J dropped 3; count of bases not matched to a gene: 1. V usage is TRBV6-5 and J usage is TRBJ1-4, with 9 bases matching TRBD1. The sample was peripheral blood. This TCR derives from a man between 65 and 85 years old with active or convalescent COVID-19. The CDR3 is CASSRDRANEKLFF. CDR3 bases: TGTGCCAGCAGTCGGGACAGGGCTAATGAAAAACTGTTTTTT.